The 22 T cell receptor beta chains given below trace back to one sample, sequenced in a study of blood T cell repertoires in COVID-19. Sequencing used immunoSEQ multiplex PCR; TCRdb keeps in-frame clones, though not all of them. Among some 200,000 clones, 87% were seen once, and the ten largest hold about 12%. The sequenced sample was peripheral blood. The receptors were gathered from a woman between 65 and 79 years old with COVID-19, enrolled during active disease.

The rearrangement joins TRBV19 to TRBJ2-2; 7 bases agree with TRBD2. Losses at the gene ends were 4 bases for V and 6 bases for J; bases not matched to a gene: 2. The CDR3 sequence is 13 residues long. Per the germline V gene, CDR1 is LNHDA and CDR2 is SQIVND (reference sequence). CDR3 DNA sequence: TGTGCCAGTAGTAGGGGGGGACCCGGGGAGCTGTTTTTT. Translated, it gives CASSRGGPGELFF.

The chain recombines TRBV6-2 or TRBV6-3 with TRBJ1-5, with D possibly being TRBD1 (5 bases). Germline loops: CDR1 MNHEY, CDR2 SVGEGT. There are 15 residues in the CDR3. V dropped 2 bases and J dropped 4 bases, with 12 bases sitting between them. CDR3 region: CASSYRSGGNQPQHF. In nucleotides, the CDR3 is TGTGCCAGCAGTTACAGGTCCGGGGGGAATCAGCCCCAGCATTTT.

This clone was picked up one time. This chain uses TRBV3-1 (or the pseudogene TRBV3-2) with TRBJ2-5; TRBD1 aligns across 8 bases. This CDR3 is built from 13 residues. Unmatched junction bases numbered 2, after V lost 3 bases and J lost 5 bases. Germline CDR1 is LGHDT and CDR2 is YNNKEL (reference sequence). CDR3 sequence (DNA): TGTGCCAGCAGCCAGGACAGGGTCGAGACCCAGTACTTC. As protein: CASSQDRVETQYF.

This sequence joins TRBV28 and TRBJ1-5; tentatively, D is TRBD1 (5 bases). The V gene's germline CDR1 is MDHEN and CDR2 SYDVKM. Trimming stripped 6 bases from V and 1 base from J, with 13 bases between. The CDR3 runs to 15 residues. CDR3 bases: TGTGCCAGCAGGTTTCAGGGATTGAGCAATCAGCCCCAGCATTTT. Translation: CASRFQGLSNQPQHF.

V and J are TRBV6-5 and TRBJ2-3; TRBD2 agrees at 7 bases. Germline values: CDR1 MNHEY, CDR2 SVGAGI. V lost 7 bases, J lost 1 base, and 5 bases stayed unmatched. The CDR3 runs 14 residues. DNA for the CDR3: TGTGCCAGCAACCCAGGACTAGGCACAGATACGCAGTATTTT. Protein product: CASNPGLGTDTQYF.

The rearrangement uses TRBV27 and TRBJ2-7; 8 bases are shared with TRBD1. J was trimmed by 4 bases and V by 5 bases; bases with no gene match: 10. Per germline, CDR1 MNHEY and CDR2 SMNVEV (reference sequence). CDR3 size: 15 residues. CDR3 loop: CASSPGTGKTYEQYF. In DNA form, the CDR3 reads TGTGCCAGCAGTCCCGGGACAGGAAAGACTTACGAGCAGTACTTC.

The V gene is TRBV14, the J gene TRBJ1-4; 8 positions agree with TRBD1. The CDR3 has 15 amino acids. The J segment lost 8 bases and the V segment lost 0 bases, leaving 5 bases of the junction unmatched. Germline V lookup: CDR1 SGHDN, CDR2 FVKESK. Written as DNA, the CDR3 is TGTGCCAGCAGCCAAGATACAGGGGGTACCGAAAAACTGTTTTTT. This codes for CASSQDTGGTEKLFF.

V gene TRBV5-1 combines with J gene TRBJ2-5, with TRBD2 matching 7 bases. Unmatched junction bases numbered 4, after V lost 1 base and J lost 4 bases. The V gene's germline CDR1 is SGHRS and CDR2 YFSETQ. The CDR3 runs 14 residues. The CDR3 sequence: CASSLYSGIETQYF. Here the CDR3 DNA reads TGCGCCAGCAGCTTGTACAGCGGGATAGAGACCCAGTACTTC.

The V and J genes are TRBV6-1 and TRBJ1-5; possible D gene TRBD1, 5 bases. Germline values: CDR1 MNHNS, CDR2 SASEGT. This CDR3 has 15 amino acids. The V gene lost 2 bases and the J gene lost 4 bases, with 12 bases spanning the gap. CDR3 in amino acids: CASSESVRANQPQHF. The CDR3 region has the DNA TGTGCCAGCAGTGAATCGGTCAGGGCAAATCAGCCCCAGCATTTT.

Here the CDR3 reads CASSLIPGTSGAPKFF. The CDR3 DNA sequence: TGTGCCAGCAGCTTAATCCCCGGGACTAGCGGAGCGCCGAAGTTCTTC. V and J are TRBV7-2 and TRBJ2-1, with 11 bases identical to TRBD2. J was trimmed by 14 bases and V by 2 bases; bases with no gene match: 14. Germline CDR1 SGHTA, CDR2 FQGNSA. The CDR3 loop spans 16 amino acids.

The chain joins TRBV7-3 to TRBJ2-1, with D possibly being TRBD1 (6 bases). V shed 5 bases and J shed 7 bases, with 18 bases lying between them. This CDR3 comprises 15 residues. Germline V gene sequence: CDR1 SGHTA, CDR2 FQGTGA. For the CDR3, the DNA is TGTGCCAGCAGCCTTTCCGGGCAGGGGTTGAATGAGCAGTTCTTC. It is translated as CASSLSGQGLNEQFF.

The chain recombines TRBV6-5 with TRBJ2-4, with TRBD2 as a possible D gene (7 bases). Trimming removed 2 bases at V and 9 bases at J, with 11 bases between. The germline V gene has CDR1 MNHEY and CDR2 SVGAGI. The CDR3 has 13 residues. CDR3 bases: TGTGCCAGCAGTTACAGAGGGGGGGGCATTCAGTACTTC. Its protein product is CASSYRGGGIQYF.

J is TRBJ1-5 and V is TRBV28, with TRBD1 matching 9 bases. V was pared by 5 bases and J by 0 bases, with 11 bases of the junction left unmatched. The germline gives CDR1 MDHEN, CDR2 SYDVKM. CDR3 length: 18 residues. The CDR3 reads CASSTTRTGGRSNQPQHF. As DNA, the CDR3 is TGTGCCAGCAGTACGACTCGTACAGGGGGCCGTAGCAATCAGCCCCAGCATTTT.

This clone was counted between two and nine times. The rearrangement links TRBV9 to TRBJ1-6; no clear D gene. The V end lost 1 base, the J end lost 4 bases, and 6 bases lay between the germline ends. The CDR3 runs to 14 residues. Germline values: CDR1 SGDLS, CDR2 YYNGEE. The CDR3 DNA reads TGTGCCAGCAGCGTATACGGGTATAATTCACCCCTCCACTTT. It yields the protein CASSVYGYNSPLHF.

V is TRBV18 and J is TRBJ1-5, with 8 bases fitting TRBD1. The CDR3 length is 15 residues. Per germline, CDR1 KGHSH and CDR2 LQKENI. V shed 6 bases and J 1 base; nucleotides not matched to a gene: 5. This CDR3 reads CASSPGTGSNQPQHF. The CDR3 nucleotides read TGTGCCAGCTCCCCCGGGACAGGAAGCAATCAGCCCCAGCATTTT.

This sequence joins TRBV10-2 and TRBJ2-3, with 11 bases matching TRBD2. This CDR3 spans 17 amino acids. Per the germline V gene, CDR1 is WSHSY and CDR2 is SAAADI. V was clipped by 6 bases and J by 1 base; unmatched bases: 9. In DNA, the CDR3 is TGCGCCAGCAGCACGAGTGCACTAGCGGGGGGCACAGATACGCAGTATTTT. Amino acid sequence: CASSTSALAGGTDTQYF.

The chain carries TRBV10-3 and TRBJ2-7; D uncertain. From germline, CDR1 is ENHRY and CDR2 SYGVKD. This CDR3 contains 13 residues. With 1 base removed from V and 3 bases from J, the gap between germline ends came to 7 bases. CDR3 protein: CAISEFISYEQYF. In DNA, the CDR3 is TGTGCCATCAGTGAGTTTATTAGCTACGAGCAGTACTTC.

The V and J genes are TRBV27 and TRBJ2-7, with 16 bases that match TRBD2. Germline loops: CDR1 MNHEY, CDR2 SMNVEV (reference sequence). V gave up 1 base and J gave up 4 bases; unmatched junction bases: 4. This CDR3 comprises 17 residues. This chain's CDR3 is CASSLFGTSGREYEQYF. CDR3 bases: TGTGCCAGCAGTTTATTTGGGACTAGCGGGAGGGAATACGAGCAGTACTTC.

The chain is built from TRBV27 and TRBJ2-7, with 9 bases aligning to TRBD2. Per the germline V gene, CDR1 is MNHEY and CDR2 is SMNVEV (reference sequence). There are 13 residues in the CDR3. V lost 6 bases to trimming and J lost 7 bases; unmatched junction nucleotides: 7. Here the CDR3 DNA reads TGTGCCAGCAGGTACAGCGGGAGGAATGAGCAGTACTTC. Its protein product is CASRYSGRNEQYF.

The V and J genes are TRBV30 and TRBJ1-2; 7 positions match TRBD1. V was pared by 1 base and J by 3 bases, with 5 bases of the junction left unmatched. Germline lookup yields CDR1 GTSNPN and CDR2 SVGIG (reference sequence). The length of the CDR3 is 14 residues. The CDR3 nucleotides read TGTGCCTGGAGTGGTGGGCAGGGGGACTATGGCTACACCTTC. This translates into CAWSGGQGDYGYTF.

The gene calls are TRBV5-4 and TRBJ2-1; 12 nucleotides align to TRBD2. V lost 0 bases and J lost 8; bases outside the gene matches: 9. Germline V lookup: CDR1 SGHNT, CDR2 YYREEE (reference sequence). This CDR3 has 17 amino acids. In DNA, the CDR3 is TGTGCCAGCAGCTTGGGGACTAGCGGGACACCCCGGGATGAGCAGTTCTTC. Protein sequence: CASSLGTSGTPRDEQFF.

The gene calls are TRBV6-2 or TRBV6-3 and TRBJ2-7; the match to TRBD2 covers 9 bases. V was clipped by 6 bases and J by 4 bases; unmatched bases: 13. The CDR3 contains 16 residues. CDR1 and CDR2 from the germline V gene are MNHEY and SVGEGT. The CDR3: CASSRERTSVAYEQYF. CDR3 coding DNA: TGTGCCAGCAGCCGCGAAAGGACTAGCGTGGCATACGAGCAGTACTTC.